Detailed here is one TCR beta chain. This clonotype was seen many times. There is no known antigen for this receptor. No much larger clone exists at a distance of one base, and base qualities are not known. The data belong to a study of Graves' ophthalmopathy and Graves' hyperthyroidism (dated by TCRdb to 2017 to 2018). Regarding the complete study: Peripheral blood was collected at initial diagnosis, prior to any treatment. The study used TCR beta repertoire signatures to distinguish Graves' ophthalmopathy from Graves' hyperthyroidism and to predict progression to ophthalmopathy. The 95 to 100 discovery patients were randomly divided into training and test sets at a 7:3 ratio. T-cell repertoires of thyroid tissue and blood were compared in 5 or 6 hyperthyroidism patients. The independent validation cohort included 18 to 20 hyperthyroidism patients plus 17 patients who later progressed from hyperthyroidism to ophthalmopathy. In total, around 140 blood samples were TCR-sequenced: some 40 ophthalmopathy, roughly 80 hyperthyroidism and approximately 17 hyperthyroidism-to-ophthalmopathy patients. Following sampling, methimazole starting at 30 mg daily was administered to hyperthyroidism patients, and high-dose intravenous methylprednisolone was administered to ophthalmopathy patients. A discovery set of 95 to 100 patients (approximately 42 ophthalmopathy, 57 stable hyperthyroidism) was enrolled to explore V-J signatures distinguishing ophthalmopathy from hyperthyroidism.

Beyond this particular receptor, the publication reports: In cross-validation, the 13-signature model distinguished ophthalmopathy from stable hyperthyroidism with approximately 90% sensitivity and 81% to 82% specificity, while in the test set the corresponding values were about 80% and 75%. Among expanded thyroid clonotypes with frequency above 0.001, most also showed up in blood, which suggests that blood repertoires may reflect the thyroid immune response. Sample size was not predetermined statistically, and investigators were not blinded to group allocation. In validation, the model predicted ophthalmopathy progression with 55% to 71% sensitivity and 72.22% specificity; 12 predicted patients were CT-confirmed with GO in a median of approximately 6.5 months.

TCR beta CDR3 regions were amplified from RNA transcripts for repertoire sequencing. The first round was an RT-PCR using HTBI primers with the Qiagen OneStep RT-PCR kit, and this first round was followed by a second-round multiplex PCR, then size selection and purification. Libraries were sequenced on an Illumina HiSeq2000 using paired-end 100 bp reads. Turning to the authors' computational methods: SOAPnuke was used for read processing, and reads with adapters, uncalled bases, a mean Phred below 15, or no exact constant-primer or identifier match were discarded. COPE v1.2.5 was used to merge high-quality paired reads. Each unique nucleotide sequence was treated as a clonotype, and MiTCR v1.1 was used to align the clonotypes to the IMGT TRB V, D and J references. Analysis was restricted to V-J combinations with a frequency above 0.0001, which covered just over 98% of repertoires. For each V-J combination, a TCR clonal expansion and chaos score was defined as the ratio of F50 clonal expansion to chaos observed in the TCRdist matrix. Features were reduced by Welch's t-statistics and random forest to around 13 V-J combinations, which fed a naive Bayes classifier. Thyroid-blood repertoire similarity was quantified with the Morisita-Horn index. The public sequencing data were trimmed at Q25 with fastp and processed into clonotypes with MiXCR by TCRdb, which kept only in-frame beta chains. Each CDR3 protein appears once, grouped with its most common genes and DNA. TCRdb, rather than the study authors, made the V and J calls. The sample table shows about 400,000 distinct CDR3 sequences, and 15% to 20% are seen once. The ten top clones hold about 1.6% of the sample.

Patients with ophthalmopathy had moderately to severely active disease, with a Clinical Activity Score of 3 or more, a NOSPECS grade of 4 or more, and a disease duration of less than 3 months. Patients were excluded if they had other autoimmune diseases, uncontrolled infections, pregnancy or lactation. Clinical symptoms, serum thyroxine, TRAb, thyroid ultrasound and orbital computed tomography were used for diagnosis. Using Ficoll-Paque density gradient centrifugation, PBMCs were isolated from 10 ml of fresh peripheral blood. Total RNA was extracted using Trizol reagent, and RNA quality was checked on an Agilent 2100 Bioanalyzer. The CDR3, cysteine through phenylalanine, is 14 amino acids long. Only the CDR3 DNA is retained, 42 bases long and in frame from the first base. Sequences MDHEN (CDR1) and SYDVKM (CDR2) are obtained from the germline V gene. The V and J ends are trimmed by 6 bases and 6 bases, leaving 17 bases between them.

The sequence joins TRBV28 to TRBJ1-1; the D gene lacks a confident call. The origin of this receptor is a woman under 30 with Graves' ophthalmopathy. Donor details come from another sample of the same person, matched by shared clones. Material for sequencing was peripheral blood. The DNA is TGTGCCAGCAGCGTAGGGCCGGACGACGCTGAAGCTTTCTTT. It codes for CASSVGPDDAEAFF.